A selection of T cell receptor beta chains follows, all from one sample in a study of OX40 agonist ivuxolimab in advanced cancers. Assay: immunoSEQ multiplex PCR; the TCRdb copy retains only in-frame clones and omits some. The sample includes about 79,000 clones, approximately 84% of them seen just once. Specimen: CD4+ or CD8+ T cells sorted from blood, collected in a trial of the OX40 agonist ivuxolimab. The origin of the receptors is an adult with an advanced solid tumor such as melanoma, head and neck, liver or kidney cancer. CDR3s include the opening cysteine and the closing phenylalanine or tryptophan. D genes are given only for firm matches. The size entry is marked missing in some rows and otherwise reads once, few, many or a size class.

>.|TRBJ1-4|TRBV7-2|.
TGTGCCAGCAGCCCCAATCTTGCAACTAATGAAAAACTGTTTTTT
CASSPNLATNEKLFF
>.|TRBJ2-1|TRBV5-1|TRBD1
TGCGCCAGCAGCTTGATCCGAGGGACAGCCATGAGTGGAGAGCAGTTCTTC
CASSLIRGTAMSGEQFF
>.|TRBJ2-7|TRBV6-1|TRBD1
TGTGCCAGCAGTCTCCGGACAGGGGTTATAATCGAGCAGTACTTC
CASSLRTGVIIEQYF
>few|TRBJ2-2|TRBV7-2|.
TGTGCCAGCAGCTCCGGGGAGATAGCAATCACCGGGGAGCTGTTTTTT
CASSSGEIAITGELFF
>.|TRBJ1-1|TRBV29-1|TRBD1
TGCAGCGTTGGCCGACAGGGCCCGAACACTGAAGCTTTCTTT
CSVGRQGPNTEAFF
>.|TRBJ1-1|TRBV29-1|.
TGCAGCGTTGGAGGTCAGGCGATGAACACTGAAGCTTTCTTT
CSVGGQAMNTEAFF
>.|TRBJ1-2|TRBV7-9|.
TGTGCCAGCAGCTTAGCGGGCAGCTCTAACTATGGCTACACCTTC
CASSLAGSSNYGYTF
>.|TRBJ2-1|TRBV19|TRBD2
TGTGCCAGTAGTATTGCTAGCGGGTTCTCGTTCAATGAGCAGTTCTTC
CASSIASGFSFNEQFF
>.|TRBJ2-1|TRBV30|TRBD1
TGTGCCTGGAGTGGGGGACAGGGCCATGAGCAGTTCTTC
CAWSGGQGHEQFF
>.|TRBJ1-3|TRBV10-3|.
TGTGCCATCAGAGAGACCCAGGGAAACACCATATATTTT
CAIRETQGNTIYF
>once|TRBJ1-1|TRBV5-6|TRBD1
TGTGCCAGCAGCCGTACAGGGGAGACTGAAGCTTTCTTT
CASSRTGETEAFF
>few|TRBJ2-1|TRBV7-9|.
TGTGCCAGCAGCTTAGTCGGTTACAATGAGCAGTTCTTC
CASSLVGYNEQFF
>.|TRBJ1-2|TRBV19|.
TGTGCCAGTAGTATAAATCAGGCGGGTCGCTATGGCTACACCTTC
CASSINQAGRYGYTF
>.|TRBJ2-7|TRBV11-2|.
TGTGCCAGCAGCTCCCGCAGGGGGGACGCCTACGAGCAGTACTTC
CASSSRRGDAYEQYF
>.|TRBJ1-5|TRBV4-1|.
TGCGCCAGCAGCCAAGAATTGCCAGGCAATCAGCCCCAGCATTTT
CASSQELPGNQPQHF
>.|TRBJ1-2|TRBV6-1|TRBD1
TGTGCCAGCAGTCAACAGGGGGCAAGGCTATATGGCTACACCTTC
CASSQQGARLYGYTF
>.|TRBJ2-3|TRBV6-5|.
TGTGCCAGCTCTCAGAGGCTGGCCATACATACGCAGTATTTT
CASSQRLAIHTQYF
>few|TRBJ1-2|TRBV18|.
TGTGCCAGCTCCCCCACAGGCCCGAATGGCTACACCTTC
CASSPTGPNGYTF
>.|TRBJ1-1|TRBV6-5|TRBD1
TGTGCCAGCAGGCGACAGGGTCCGAACACTGAAGCTTTCTTT
CASRRQGPNTEAFF
>.|TRBJ1-1|TRBV4-1|TRBD1
TGCGCCAGCAGCCGGGGACAGGGAGAGGTGAACACTGAAGCTTTCTTT
CASSRGQGEVNTEAFF
>once|TRBJ2-1|TRBV30|TRBD2
TGTGCCTGGACCTGGACTAGCGGGGGGGCGAATGAGCAGTTCTTC
CAWTWTSGGANEQFF
>.|TRBJ1-1|TRBV7-2|.
TGTGCCAGCAGCTTTGGGCCCCTGAGCACTGAAGCTTTCTTT
CASSFGPLSTEAFF
>once|TRBJ2-7|TRBV11-2|TRBD2
TGTGCCAGCAGTCAACCCACTAGCGGTTCCTACGAGCAGTACTTC
CASSQPTSGSYEQYF
>.|TRBJ2-5|TRBV4-1|TRBD2
TGCGCCAGCAGCCAAGGCACGGGGGGGCCGGGAGAGACCCAGTACTTC
CASSQGTGGPGETQYF
>.|TRBJ1-6|TRBV6-5|TRBD1
TGTGCCAGCAGTTCCACCGGGACAGCCTTATCACCCCTCCACTTT
CASSSTGTALSPLHF
>.|TRBJ2-4|TRBV4-1|TRBD2
TGCGCCAGCAGCCAAGGGCGACTAGCGGTGGCCAAAAACATTCAGTACTTC
CASSQGRLAVAKNIQYF
>.|TRBJ2-7|TRBV11-3|TRBD1
TGTGCCAGCAGCTTAGTTGGGGGACTAGATCGGGGACAGGGGCATTATTACTTC
CASSLVGGLDRGQGHYYF
>once|TRBJ2-7|TRBV9|.
TGTGCCAGCAGCGTAGGGGCGGGCTATACCTACGAGCAGTACTTC
CASSVGAGYTYEQYF
>once|TRBJ2-3|TRBV7-9|TRBD2
TGTGCCAGCAGCTTAGCGCCGACTAGCGCCGAGCTGCACGGTACGCAGTATTTT
CASSLAPTSAELHGTQYF
>.|TRBJ1-4|TRBV6-1|.
TGTGCCAGCAGTCCAGGGGAGATACGGCGAAAACTGTTTTTT
CASSPGEIRRKLFF
>.|TRBJ2-3|TRBV7-9|.
TGTGCCAGCAGCGCCCCGGGGGATACGCAGTATTTT
CASSAPGDTQYF
>.|TRBJ1-5|TRBV19|TRBD1
TGTGCCAGTACCAGGAACAGGGGGAGCAGGTATAGCAATCAGCCCCAGCATTTT
CASTRNRGSRYSNQPQHF
>.|TRBJ1-2|TRBV4-2|TRBD1
TGTGCCAGCAGCTTGGGGCCGGGACAGATATATGGCTACACCTTC
CASSLGPGQIYGYTF
>.|TRBJ1-6|TRBV19|.
TGTGCCAGTAGTGAGACGGGGTCAGTCGGTGGTTCACCCCTCCACTTT
CASSETGSVGGSPLHF
>.|TRBJ2-7|TRBV15|.
TGTGCCACCAGCCCCTCGGCGGACTACGAGCAGTACTTC
CATSPSADYEQYF
>.|TRBJ2-1|TRBV4-2|.
TGTGCCAGCAGCCAACACAGCGTATCCTACAATGAGCAGTTCTTC
CASSQHSVSYNEQFF
>once|TRBJ2-1|TRBV6-5|.
TGTGCCAGCAGGTGGCTAGCGGAGGGGGGTGAGCAGTTCTTC
CASRWLAEGGEQFF
>.|TRBJ1-2|TRBV18|.
TGTGCCAGCTCAGCATACAGGGATTCTAACTATGGCTACACCTTC
CASSAYRDSNYGYTF
>.|TRBJ1-1|TRBV11-1|.
TGTGCCAGCAGCTACGAACAGGGCCTCACTGAAGCTTTCTTT
CASSYEQGLTEAFF
>few|TRBJ1-2|TRBV5-1|.
TGCGCCAGCAGCTTGGCCACACAGGGACATGGCTACACCTTC
CASSLATQGHGYTF
>.|TRBJ2-1|TRBV6-5|.
TGTGCCAGCAGTTACTCGGGGCCTTTTAAGGAGGGAATGTTCTTC
CASSYSGPFKEGMFF
>.|TRBJ1-1|TRBV27|.
TGTGCCAGCAGGATACAGGGAAACACTGAAGCTTTCTTT
CASRIQGNTEAFF